This T cell receptor beta chain appears in the sequencing data of a study of T cells expressing NK-cell markers. Study-level information: According to the study, TCR beta repertoires originated from sorted CD3+CD56+NKG2C+, CD3+CD56+NKG2C- and CD3+CD56-NKG2C+ T cells. Findings and caveats of the study: Top CD8+ clonotypes included the dominant CD3+CD56+NKG2C+ clonotypes in 6 or 7 donors. These clonotypes additionally ranked first within the CD3+CD56-NKG2C+ fraction of several donors.

Concerning this clonotype itself: What it binds is not known.

5'RACE template switching with UMIs generated TCR beta cDNA. One entry per CDR3 protein, without DNA, is what TCRdb gives after re-calling the 5' RACE reads. The table for this sample gives over 250,000 distinct CDR3 sequences. CDR1 and CDR2 (germline): SGHRS, YFSETQ. The CDR3 totals 13 residues. The chain uses TRBV5-1 and TRBJ1-5. This receptor was identified in a woman between 18 and 69 years old in good health. What was sequenced was blood T cells: a sorted CD56 or NKG2C T cell subset, CD4+ or CD8+ T cells, or bulk PBMC T cells (not recorded which). The CDR3 sequence is CASSQGYRQPQHF.